This is a list of T cell receptor beta chains from one sample in a study of naive and memory T cell subsets. MiXCR, applied by TCRdb to the UMI-ligation and nested PCR reads, yields one record per CDR3 protein. The data show about 120,000 distinct CDR3 sequences, around 35% seen once. Sequencing input: central memory CD4+ T cells from blood. The receptors shown here come from a human donor in good health. Both conserved end residues are part of each CDR3. D genes are given only for firm matches. Clone size appears in some rows only: once, few, many, or a class for an expanded clone.

abundance	v_gene	d_gene	j_gene	CDR3aa	CDR3nt
NA	TRBV19	TRBD1	TRBJ1-5	CASSTYLTGSNQPQHF	TGTGCCAGTAGTACCTACCTGACAGGGAGCAATCAGCCCCAGCATTTT
NA	TRBV6-2/TRBV6-3	NA	TRBJ2-1	CASSPIYNEQFF	TGTGCCAGCAGCCCAATCTACAATGAGCAGTTCTTC
NA	TRBV20-1	NA	TRBJ2-7	CSALHGKSSYEQYF	TGCAGTGCCTTACACGGGAAGAGCTCCTACGAGCAGTACTTC
few	TRBV20-1	NA	TRBJ2-7	CSARVGFSSYEQYF	TGCAGTGCTAGAGTAGGGTTTTCAAGCTACGAGCAGTACTTC
NA	TRBV5-1	TRBD1	TRBJ2-7	CASSQDRGSTRF	TGCGCCAGCAGCCAGGACAGGGGCTCAACGAGATTC
few	TRBV29-1	NA	TRBJ2-7	CSVDEGSLRRYF	TGCAGCGTTGATGAGGGGAGCCTTCGTCGGTACTTC
few	TRBV27	TRBD2	TRBJ2-1	CASSLFREGPDEQFF	TGTGCCAGCAGTTTATTCCGGGAGGGCCCCGATGAGCAGTTCTTC
NA	TRBV30	NA	TRBJ2-7	CASTRRATSYEQYF	TGTGCCTCCACCCGGAGGGCGACCTCCTACGAGCAGTACTTC
NA	TRBV5-5	TRBD1	TRBJ2-7	CASSPTGQGAHEQYF	TGTGCCAGCAGCCCGACGGGACAGGGGGCTCACGAGCAGTACTTC
few	TRBV29-1	NA	TRBJ1-5	CSVAGSGNQPQHF	TGCAGCGTTGCAGGATCCGGCAATCAGCCCCAGCATTTT
few	TRBV28	TRBD1	TRBJ2-5	CASKKGARFQETQYF	TGTGCCAGCAAGAAGGGGGCGAGATTCCAAGAGACCCAGTACTTC
many	TRBV28	TRBD1	TRBJ2-4	CASSLALGTVLAKNIQYF	TGTGCCAGCAGTTTAGCTTTAGGGACAGTTCTAGCCAAAAACATTCAGTACTTC
NA	TRBV20-1	TRBD2	TRBJ2-3	CRRITSGTDTQYF	TGCAGGAGAATTACTAGCGGCACAGATACGCAGTATTTT
few	TRBV20-1	TRBD2	TRBJ2-3	CSASTSGRRGTQYF	TGCAGTGCTAGTACTAGCGGGAGGCGGGGTACGCAGTATTTT
NA	TRBV25-1	NA	TRBJ2-2	CASSENTGELFF	TGTGCCAGCAGTGAGAACACCGGGGAGCTGTTTTTT
few	TRBV3-1	NA	TRBJ1-1	CASSRWLAGRDTEAFF	TGTGCCAGCAGCCGTTGGCTCGCAGGGAGGGACACTGAAGCTTTCTTT
NA	TRBV7-9	NA	TRBJ2-5	CASSPGATQETQYF	TGTGCCAGCAGTCCAGGGGCTACCCAAGAGACCCAGTACTTC
NA	TRBV7-8	TRBD2	TRBJ2-1	CASSYLGLAGLNEQFF	TGTGCCAGCAGCTACCTCGGACTAGCGGGCCTCAATGAGCAGTTCTTC
NA	TRBV13	NA	TRBJ2-7	CASSPPGTPLPYEQYF	TGTGCCAGCAGCCCACCCGGGACTCCCTTACCCTACGAGCAGTACTTC
once	TRBV27	NA	TRBJ1-1	CASSLSIWGGTEAFF	TGTGCCAGCAGTTTATCGATCTGGGGAGGCACTGAAGCTTTCTTT
NA	TRBV3-1	NA	TRBJ2-1	CASSRQSYNEQFF	TGTGCCAGCAGCAGACAGTCTTACAATGAGCAGTTCTTC
NA	TRBV6-1	NA	TRBJ2-1	CASSEYGTSIEQFF	TGTGCCAGCAGTGAATATGGTACGTCAATTGAGCAGTTCTTC
NA	TRBV6-2/TRBV6-3	NA	TRBJ1-1	CASSESRRTEAFF	TGTGCCAGCAGTGAGAGCCGGAGGACTGAAGCTTTCTTT
many	TRBV6-9	NA	TRBJ2-7	CASSPRGSYEQYF	TGTGCCAGCAGTCCCCGTGGGTCCTACGAGCAGTACTTC
few	TRBV24-1	TRBD2	TRBJ2-1	CATSDFAGGFNEQFF	TGTGCCACCAGTGATTTCGCGGGAGGTTTCAATGAGCAGTTCTTC
few	TRBV7-9	TRBD1	TRBJ1-1	CASSNTGGIGVNTEAFF	TGTGCCAGCAGCAACACAGGGGGCATCGGGGTGAACACTGAAGCTTTCTTT
few	TRBV10-3	TRBD1	TRBJ2-5	CAAQGRLEETQYF	TGTGCCGCACAGGGGAGATTGGAAGAGACCCAGTACTTC
few	TRBV28	NA	TRBJ2-7	CASKSPGADYEQYF	TGTGCCAGCAAGTCCCCAGGGGCGGACTACGAGCAGTACTTC
NA	TRBV6-2/TRBV6-3	NA	TRBJ1-5	CASRKTGSNQPQHF	TGTGCCAGCAGGAAAACAGGGAGCAATCAGCCCCAGCATTTT
NA	TRBV6-1	TRBD1	TRBJ2-2	CASSVRQGRGQRGELFF	TGTGCCAGCAGTGTAAGACAGGGAAGGGGCCAGCGCGGGGAGCTGTTTTTT
NA	TRBV28	TRBD2	TRBJ2-3	CASSERGRTDTQYF	TGTGCCAGCAGCGAGCGGGGACGCACAGATACGCAGTATTTT
NA	TRBV2	NA	TRBJ2-5	CASSERGIGETQYF	TGTGCCAGCAGTGAAAGGGGAATCGGAGAGACCCAGTACTTC
few	TRBV30	NA	TRBJ2-5	CAWSQGQTQYF	TGTGCCTGGAGCCAGGGCCAGACCCAGTACTTC
NA	TRBV5-1	NA	TRBJ2-7	CASSRRDSSYEQYF	TGCGCCAGCAGCCGGCGGGACAGTTCGTACGAGCAGTACTTC
NA	TRBV9	NA	TRBJ1-1	CASSVGQSYNTEAFF	TGTGCCAGCAGCGTAGGACAGAGCTACAACACTGAAGCTTTCTTT
many	TRBV19	TRBD1	TRBJ2-6	CASNPSGQGSGANVLTF	TGTGCCAGTAACCCTTCCGGACAGGGTTCTGGGGCCAACGTCCTGACTTTC
medium-sized	TRBV20-1	NA	TRBJ2-7	CSARRGEVEQYF	TGCAGTGCCCGACGGGGTGAGGTCGAGCAGTACTTC